A single sample gave rise to the 20 T cell receptor beta chains below, sequenced in a study of blood T cell repertoires in COVID-19. Profiling relied on immunoSEQ multiplex PCR, and the TCRdb table lists in-frame clones only, not all of them. The table includes roughly 170,000 clones, roughly nine tenths detected once. The material sequenced was peripheral blood. The receptors originated from a man aged 65 to 85 with active or convalescent COVID-19.

The chain joins TRBV27 to TRBJ2-3, with TRBD1 identical over 9 bases. The CDR3 extends over 16 amino acids. Trimming cost V 4 bases and J 0 bases; bases outside gene matches: 5. The germline CDR1 and CDR2 sequences are MNHEY and SMNVEV (reference sequence). The CDR3 loop reads CASSSLGQGSTDTQYF. The CDR3 bases are TGTGCCAGCAGTTCCCTCGGACAGGGGAGCACAGATACGCAGTATTTT.

This rearrangement joins TRBV30 to TRBJ1-5; D perhaps matches TRBD1 (5 bases). Germline CDR1 reads GTSNPN; CDR2 reads SVGIG (reference sequence). Trimming pared 0 bases from V and 1 base from J, leaving 13 bases between. This CDR3 is 16 amino acids long. The CDR3 nucleotides read TGTGCCTGGAGTGTCCGGGGGAGGGGAAGCAATCAGCCCCAGCATTTT. Translating gives CAWSVRGRGSNQPQHF.

The chain combines TRBV6-5 with TRBJ1-2; tentatively, D is TRBD1 (6 bases). Germline V gene data show CDR1 as MNHEY and CDR2 as SVGAGI. The CDR3 loop spans 13 amino acids. The V gene lost 8 bases and the J gene lost 3 bases, with 13 bases spanning the gap. CDR3 region: CASLRAGDYGYTF. For the CDR3, the DNA is TGTGCCAGCCTCCGGGCAGGGGACTATGGCTACACCTTC.

The chain recombines TRBV19 with TRBJ1-1; D might be TRBD1 (6 bases). Per germline, CDR1 LNHDA and CDR2 SQIVND (reference sequence). Trimming stripped 7 bases from V and 10 bases from J, with 19 bases between. The CDR3 loop spans 13 amino acids. The CDR3 bases are TGTGCCAGTACCAGTATAACCCTAGGGGGAGCTTTCTTT. As protein: CASTSITLGGAFF.

V gene TRBV9 combines with J gene TRBJ1-5, with 9 positions matching TRBD1. The germline gives CDR1 SGDLS, CDR2 YYNGEE. This CDR3 is 14 amino acids long. V was pared by 3 bases and J by 2 bases, with 0 bases of the junction left unmatched. The CDR3 protein is CASSGDRGNQPQHF. DNA of the CDR3: TGTGCCAGCAGCGGGGACAGGGGCAATCAGCCCCAGCATTTT.

The table lists this clone with a few counts. The chain uses TRBV6-2 or TRBV6-3 and TRBJ2-6; TRBD2 matches at 8 bases. The germline V gene encodes CDR1 MNHEY and CDR2 SVGEGT. The trim removed 2 bases at V and 0 bases at J, leaving 12 bases unmatched. The CDR3 sequence is 20 residues long. The CDR3 is CASSYAIAGGASSGANVLTF. CDR3 bases: TGTGCCAGCAGTTACGCAATCGCGGGGGGCGCGAGCTCTGGGGCCAACGTCCTGACTTTC.

J is TRBJ1-6 and V is TRBV30; the D gene is possibly TRBD1 (5 bases). The CDR3 is made up of 20 amino acids. CDR1 GTSNPN and CDR2 SVGIG come from the germline V gene (reference sequence). Between the trimmed V and J ends, which lost 5 bases and 2 bases, there was a span of 28 bases. CDR3 protein: CAWARRFGRRGKTYNSPLHF. DNA of the CDR3: TGTGCCTGGGCTAGACGTTTTGGGAGGAGGGGAAAGACCTATAATTCACCCCTCCACTTT. Together with reference TRBV30 and TRBJ1-6, the CDR3 gives the full variable domain: SQTIHQWPATLVQPVGSPLSLECTVEGTSNPNLYWYRQAAGRGLQLLFYSVGIGQISSEVPQNLSASRPQDRQFILSSKKLLLSDSGFYLCAWARRFGRRGKTYNSPLHFGNGTRLTVT.

The rearrangement links TRBV7-2 to TRBJ1-6, with D tentatively TRBD1 (6 bases). The CDR3 contains 15 residues. V gave up 4 bases and J gave up 5 bases, with 12 bases separating them. Germline V lookup: CDR1 SGHTA, CDR2 FQGNSA. This chain's CDR3 is CASSSGQYDNSPLHF. DNA of the CDR3: TGTGCCAGCAGCTCCGGACAGTACGATAATTCACCCCTCCACTTT.

This clone was seen a single time. CDR3 DNA sequence: TGTGCCAGCAGCCAAGTTTGGGGGGGCGCCTACGAGCAGTACTTC. This encodes CASSQVWGGAYEQYF. The rearrangement links TRBV14 to TRBJ2-7; possibly TRBD2 for D (7 bases). Trimming left V 1 base short and J 2 bases short, with 12 bases between. Germline V lookup: CDR1 SGHDN, CDR2 FVKESK. The CDR3 has 15 residues.

This chain uses TRBV9 with TRBJ2-1; 10 bases agree with TRBD1. Trimming at V came to 1 base and at J to 7 bases, leaving 8 bases not matched to a gene. The CDR3 totals 16 residues. Germline V lookup: CDR1 SGDLS, CDR2 YYNGEE. CDR3 in amino acids: CASSVSGQGRVNEQFF. The CDR3, as DNA: TGTGCCAGCAGCGTATCGGGACAGGGGCGTGTGAATGAGCAGTTCTTC.

The rearrangement joins TRBV6-2 or TRBV6-3 to TRBJ1-1; TRBD1 might be the D (6 bases). CDR1 and CDR2 from the germline V gene are MNHEY and SVGEGT. Trimming removed 5 bases at V and 7 bases at J, with 17 bases between. This CDR3 region has 14 residues. This CDR3 reads CASSPQGHFYEAFF. The CDR3 coding sequence is TGTGCCAGCAGTCCCCAGGGGCACTTCTATGAAGCTTTCTTT.

The chain carries TRBV6-2 or TRBV6-3 and TRBJ2-7; 10 nucleotides match TRBD2. With V trimmed by 4 bases and J by 4 bases, 1 base remained unmatched. CDR1 is MNHEY, CDR2 SVGEGT, per germline. The CDR3 extends over 13 amino acids. The CDR3 is CASSWTSGYEQYF. The DNA of the CDR3 is TGTGCCAGCAGTTGGACTAGCGGTTACGAGCAGTACTTC.

The V call is TRBV19, the J call TRBJ1-2; weak D call: TRBD1 (5 bases). Trimming left V 4 bases short and J 6 bases short, with 12 bases between. The CDR3 totals 13 residues. CDR1 and CDR2 (germline): LNHDA, SQIVND (reference sequence). The CDR3 DNA follows: TGTGCCAGTAGTAAGGGGCGCAACGATGGCTACACCTTC. The encoded protein is CASSKGRNDGYTF.

J is TRBJ1-6 and V is TRBV28, with D unclear. The CDR3 loop spans 14 amino acids. Germline CDR1 and CDR2: MDHEN and SYDVKM. Trimming took off 4 bases at V and 10 bases at J, with 14 bases between the two ends. The CDR3 here is CASSSWEGGSPLHF. The CDR3 nucleotides read TGTGCCAGCAGTTCCTGGGAGGGAGGATCACCCCTCCACTTT.

The chain recombines TRBV2 with TRBJ2-2, with TRBD1 matching over 8 bases. The CDR3 covers 17 residues. The germline gives CDR1 SNHLY, CDR2 FYNNEI. Unmatched junction bases numbered 10, after V lost 7 bases and J lost 0 bases. As DNA, the CDR3 is TGTGCCAGCACCCGGACAGGGCGGCGAACGAACACCGGGGAGCTGTTTTTT. It specifies CASTRTGRRTNTGELFF.

J is TRBJ1-5 and V is TRBV19; 8 bases match TRBD1. V lost 5 bases to trimming and J lost 6 bases; unmatched junction nucleotides: 9. Germline V lookup: CDR1 LNHDA, CDR2 SQIVND (reference sequence). The CDR3 is 15 residues long. CDR3 sequence reads: CASSARQGFFQPQHF. The CDR3 DNA reads TGTGCCAGTAGTGCAAGACAGGGGTTTTTTCAGCCCCAGCATTTT.

A few counts support this clone. The CDR3 is CASGLGDRAFGYTF. The CDR3 region has the DNA TGTGCTAGTGGTTTGGGAGACAGGGCTTTCGGCTACACCTTC. This chain joins TRBV12-5 and TRBJ1-2; TRBD1 agrees at 7 bases. The CDR3 length is 14 residues. Germline V gene lookup returns CDR1 LGHNT and CDR2 FRNRAP. J was trimmed by 8 bases and V by 1 base; bases with no gene match: 7.

This rearrangement joins TRBV5-6 to TRBJ1-2, with 8 bases identical to TRBD1. CDR3 length: 16 amino acids. Germline-derived CDR1 and CDR2 are SGHDT and YYEEEE. Trimming cost V 4 bases and J 4 bases; bases outside gene matches: 12. The CDR3 sequence: CASSLGDRMNFYGYTF. The CDR3 bases are TGTGCCAGCAGCCTGGGGGACAGGATGAATTTCTATGGCTACACCTTC.

The CDR3 sequence is CASAGGHRGTEAFF. The DNA of the CDR3 is TGTGCCAGCGCTGGCGGGCACCGAGGCACTGAAGCTTTCTTT. V and J are TRBV6-5 and TRBJ1-1; D remains ambiguous. CDR3 length: 14 residues. Trimming stripped 8 bases from V and 4 bases from J, with 17 bases between. The V gene's germline CDR1 is MNHEY and CDR2 SVGAGI.

This chain uses TRBV4-1 with TRBJ1-2, with TRBD1 identical over 10 bases. Germline CDR1 is MGHRA and CDR2 is YSYEKL. This CDR3 has 15 amino acids. Trimming at V came to 1 base and at J to 3 bases, leaving 2 bases not matched to a gene. The CDR3 sequence: CASSQGTGGYYGYTF. The CDR3 DNA reads TGCGCCAGCAGCCAAGGGACAGGGGGGTACTATGGCTACACCTTC.